This TCR beta chain was obtained from a study of cytomegalovirus exposure and HLA in healthy donors. The germline V and J ends were trimmed by 6 bases and 7 bases, with 25 bases remaining between them. Germline-derived CDR1 and CDR2 are SGDLS and YYNGEE. CDR3 size: 16 residues. PCR used 60 Vbeta primers and 13 Jbeta primers. Data came from immunoSEQ multiplex PCR; TCRdb stores just in-frame clones and leaves some out. The sample yields approximately 150,000 clones, approximately 80% seen once. The sample comprised PBMCs. The rearrangement uses TRBV9 and TRBJ1-2, with unresolved D. This receptor was obtained from a woman in her 40s in good health and CMV-seronegative. The CDR3 nucleotides read TGTGCCAGCAATGACCCCTTTCAAACCCCTTCAGGTGGCTACACCTTC. This sequence encodes CASNDPFQTPSGGYTF.